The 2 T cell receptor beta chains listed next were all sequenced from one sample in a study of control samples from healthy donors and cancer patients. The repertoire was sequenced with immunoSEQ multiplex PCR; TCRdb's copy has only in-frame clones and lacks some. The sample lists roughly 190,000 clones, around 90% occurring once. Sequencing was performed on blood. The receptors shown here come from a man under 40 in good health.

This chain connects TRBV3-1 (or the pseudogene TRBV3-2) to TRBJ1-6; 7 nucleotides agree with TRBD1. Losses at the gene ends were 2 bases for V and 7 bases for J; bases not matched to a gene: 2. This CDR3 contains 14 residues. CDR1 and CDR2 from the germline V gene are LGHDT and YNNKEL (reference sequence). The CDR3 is CASSQTGVNSPLHF. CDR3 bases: TGTGCCAGCAGCCAAACAGGGGTAAATTCACCCCTCCACTTT.

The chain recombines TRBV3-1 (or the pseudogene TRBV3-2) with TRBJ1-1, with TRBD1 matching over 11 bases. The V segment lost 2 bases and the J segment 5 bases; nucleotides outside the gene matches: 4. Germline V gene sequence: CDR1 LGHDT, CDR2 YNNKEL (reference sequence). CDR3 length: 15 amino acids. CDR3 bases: TGTGCCAGCAGCCAATTAGGGACAGGGGGGACTGAAGCTTTCTTT. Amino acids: CASSQLGTGGTEAFF.